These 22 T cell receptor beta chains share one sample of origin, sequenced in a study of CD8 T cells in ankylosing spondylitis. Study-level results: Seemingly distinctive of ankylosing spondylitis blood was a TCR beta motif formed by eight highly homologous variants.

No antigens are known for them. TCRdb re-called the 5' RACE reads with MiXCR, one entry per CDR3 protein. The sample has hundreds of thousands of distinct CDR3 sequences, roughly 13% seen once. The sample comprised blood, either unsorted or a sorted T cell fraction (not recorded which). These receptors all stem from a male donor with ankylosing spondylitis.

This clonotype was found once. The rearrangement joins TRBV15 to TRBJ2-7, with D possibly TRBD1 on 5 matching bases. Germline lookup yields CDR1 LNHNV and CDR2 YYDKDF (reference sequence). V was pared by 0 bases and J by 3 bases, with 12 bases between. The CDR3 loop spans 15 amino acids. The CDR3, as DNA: TGTGCCACCAGCAGAGAGGGCAGGGTAGACTACGAGCAGTACTTC. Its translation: CATSREGRVDYEQYF.

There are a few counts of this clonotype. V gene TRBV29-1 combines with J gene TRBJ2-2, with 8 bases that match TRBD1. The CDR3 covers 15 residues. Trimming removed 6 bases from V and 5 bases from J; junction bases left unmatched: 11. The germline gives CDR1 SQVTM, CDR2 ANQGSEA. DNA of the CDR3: TGCAGCGTACGAGCCCAGGGGGCCGGGACCGGGGAGCTGTTTTTT. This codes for CSVRAQGAGTGELFF.

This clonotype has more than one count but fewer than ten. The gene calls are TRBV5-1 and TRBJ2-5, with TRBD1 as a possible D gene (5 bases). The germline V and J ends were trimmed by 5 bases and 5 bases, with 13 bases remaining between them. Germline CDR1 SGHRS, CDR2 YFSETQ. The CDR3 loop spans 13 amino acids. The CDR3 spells CASRSAPGETQYF. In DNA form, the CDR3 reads TGCGCCAGCAGGTCGGCCCCAGGGGAGACCCAGTACTTC.

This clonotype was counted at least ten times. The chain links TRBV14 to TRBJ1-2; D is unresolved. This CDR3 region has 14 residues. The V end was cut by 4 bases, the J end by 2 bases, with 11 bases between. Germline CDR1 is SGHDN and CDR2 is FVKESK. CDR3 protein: CASSLRPDNYGYTF. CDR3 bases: TGTGCCAGCAGCCTGAGACCGGACAACTATGGCTACACCTTC.

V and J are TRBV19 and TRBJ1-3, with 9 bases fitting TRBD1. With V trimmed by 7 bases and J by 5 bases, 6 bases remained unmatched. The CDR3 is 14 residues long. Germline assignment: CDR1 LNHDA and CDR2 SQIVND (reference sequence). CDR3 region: CASMRGQGRNTIYF. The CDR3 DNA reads TGTGCCAGTATGAGGGGACAGGGCCGAAACACCATATATTTT.

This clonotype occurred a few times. The CDR3 bases are TGCAGCGTTGAAGAGGTAAAGACCCAGTACTTC. Translating it yields CSVEEVKTQYF. The rearrangement joins TRBV29-1 to TRBJ2-5, with unresolved D. With 0 bases removed from V and 6 bases from J, the gap between germline ends came to 5 bases. Germline loops: CDR1 SQVTM, CDR2 ANQGSEA. The CDR3 extends over 11 amino acids. Based on the CDR3 plus reference TRBV29-1 and TRBJ2-5, the full variable domain is SAVISQKPSRDICQRGTSLTIQCQVDSQVTMMFWYRQQPGQSLTLIATANQGSEATYESGFVIDKFPISRPNLTFSTLTVSNMSPEDSSIYLCSVEEVKTQYFGPGTRLLVL.

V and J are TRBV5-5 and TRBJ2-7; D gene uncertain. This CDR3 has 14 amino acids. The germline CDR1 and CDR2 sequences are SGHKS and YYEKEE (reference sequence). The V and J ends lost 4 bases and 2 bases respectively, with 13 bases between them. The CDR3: CASSRYTGPYEQYV. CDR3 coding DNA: TGTGCCAGCAGCCGATACACCGGACCCTACGAGCAGTACGTC.

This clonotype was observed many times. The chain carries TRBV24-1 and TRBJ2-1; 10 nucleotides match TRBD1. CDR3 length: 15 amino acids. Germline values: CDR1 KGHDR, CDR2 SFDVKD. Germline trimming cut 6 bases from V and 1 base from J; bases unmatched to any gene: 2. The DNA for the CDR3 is TGTGCCACCAGTAGACAGGGGGCATCCTACAATGAGCAGTTCTTC. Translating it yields CATSRQGASYNEQFF.

The CDR3 is CASSFTSDRFWTGGVTDTQYF. CDR3 nucleotides: TGTGCCAGCAGCTTTACTTCGGACAGATTTTGGACGGGAGGGGTCACAGATACGCAGTATTTT. The rearrangement uses TRBV7-3 and TRBJ2-3; TRBD2 matches at 8 bases. The length of the CDR3 is 21 residues. Germline-derived CDR1 and CDR2 are SGHTA and FQGTGA. Trimming removed 3 bases from V and 2 bases from J; junction bases left unmatched: 22.

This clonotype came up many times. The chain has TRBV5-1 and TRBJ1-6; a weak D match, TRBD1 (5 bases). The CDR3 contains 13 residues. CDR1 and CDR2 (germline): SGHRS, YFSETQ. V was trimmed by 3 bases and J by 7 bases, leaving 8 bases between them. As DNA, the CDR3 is TGCGCCAGCAGCTCAGACAGCAATTCACCCCTCCACTTT. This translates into CASSSDSNSPLHF.

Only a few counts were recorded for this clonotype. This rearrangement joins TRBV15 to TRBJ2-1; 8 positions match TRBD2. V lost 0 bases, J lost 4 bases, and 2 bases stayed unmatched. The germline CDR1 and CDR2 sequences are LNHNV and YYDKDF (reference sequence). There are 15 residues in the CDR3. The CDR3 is CATSREASGYNEQFF. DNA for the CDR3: TGTGCCACCAGCAGAGAGGCTAGCGGGTACAATGAGCAGTTCTTC.

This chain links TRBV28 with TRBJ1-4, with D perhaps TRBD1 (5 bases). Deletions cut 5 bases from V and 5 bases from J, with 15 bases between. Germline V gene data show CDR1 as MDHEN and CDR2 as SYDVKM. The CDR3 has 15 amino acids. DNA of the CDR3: TGTGCCAGCAGTCCCGGGGGGACTGAGAATGAAAAACTGTTTTTT. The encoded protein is CASSPGGTENEKLFF.

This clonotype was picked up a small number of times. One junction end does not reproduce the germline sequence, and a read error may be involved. The CDR3 region is CATSDSSSGNTIYF. CDR3 coding DNA: TGTGCCACCAGTGATTCGAGTTCTGGTAACACCATATATTTT. The chain links TRBV24-1 to TRBJ1-3, with D unclear. The CDR3 spans 14 residues. Germline CDR1 and CDR2: KGHDR and SFDVKD.

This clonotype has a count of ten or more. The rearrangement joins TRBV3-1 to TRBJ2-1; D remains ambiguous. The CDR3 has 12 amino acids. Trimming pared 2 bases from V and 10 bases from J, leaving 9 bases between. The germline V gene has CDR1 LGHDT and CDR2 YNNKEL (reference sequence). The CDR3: CASSQLRSEQFF. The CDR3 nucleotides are TGTGCCAGCAGCCAATTGAGGAGCGAGCAGTTCTTC.

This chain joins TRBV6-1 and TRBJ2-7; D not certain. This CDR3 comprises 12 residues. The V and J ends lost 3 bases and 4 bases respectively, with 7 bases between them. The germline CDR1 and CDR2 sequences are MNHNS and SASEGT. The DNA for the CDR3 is TGTGCCAGCAGTGACGACAATTACGAGCAGTACGTC. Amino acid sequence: CASSDDNYEQYV.

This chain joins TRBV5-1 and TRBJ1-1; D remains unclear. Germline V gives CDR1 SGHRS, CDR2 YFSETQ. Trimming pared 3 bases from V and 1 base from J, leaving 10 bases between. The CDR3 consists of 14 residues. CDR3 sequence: CASSSLVANTEAFF. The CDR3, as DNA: TGCGCCAGCAGCTCTTTGGTCGCGAACACTGAAGCTTTCTTT.

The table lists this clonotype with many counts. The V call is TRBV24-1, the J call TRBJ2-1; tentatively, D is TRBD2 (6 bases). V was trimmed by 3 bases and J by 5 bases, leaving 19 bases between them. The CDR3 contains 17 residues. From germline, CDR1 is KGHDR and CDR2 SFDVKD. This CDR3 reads CATSDPPREWVNNEQFF. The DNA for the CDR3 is TGTGCCACCAGTGATCCCCCCCGGGAGTGGGTGAACAATGAGCAGTTCTTC.

CDR3 in DNA: TGCAGCGCCCGGCAATTGGACACTGAAGCTTTCTTT. This codes for CSARQLDTEAFF. J is TRBJ1-1 and V is TRBV29-1; no clear D gene. The germline CDR1 and CDR2 sequences are SQVTM and ANQGSEA. The CDR3 length is 12 residues. V lost 7 bases and J 3 bases, leaving 12 bases between the germline ends.

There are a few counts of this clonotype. Here the CDR3 reads CASSLARTGGGDTQYF. The DNA of the CDR3 is TGCGCCAGCAGCTTGGCCCGGACAGGGGGAGGTGATACGCAGTATTTT. V and J are TRBV5-1 and TRBJ2-3, with 10 bases matching TRBD1. The germline V gene has CDR1 SGHRS and CDR2 YFSETQ. J lost 6 bases, V lost 0 bases, and 7 bases had no gene match. This CDR3 has 16 amino acids.

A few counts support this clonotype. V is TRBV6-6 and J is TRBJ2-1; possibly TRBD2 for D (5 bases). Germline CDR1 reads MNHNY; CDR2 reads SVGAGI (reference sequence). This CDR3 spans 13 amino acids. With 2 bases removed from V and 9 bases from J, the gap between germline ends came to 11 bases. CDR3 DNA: TGTGCCAGCAGTTACATAGCGACGGGTGAGCAGTTCTTC. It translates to CASSYIATGEQFF.

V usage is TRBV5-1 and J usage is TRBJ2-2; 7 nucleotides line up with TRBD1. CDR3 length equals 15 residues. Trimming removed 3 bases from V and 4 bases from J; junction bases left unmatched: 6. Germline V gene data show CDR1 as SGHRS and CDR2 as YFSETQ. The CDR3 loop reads CASSSGQALTGELFF. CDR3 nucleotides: TGCGCCAGCAGCTCAGGACAGGCACTCACCGGGGAGCTGTTTTTT.

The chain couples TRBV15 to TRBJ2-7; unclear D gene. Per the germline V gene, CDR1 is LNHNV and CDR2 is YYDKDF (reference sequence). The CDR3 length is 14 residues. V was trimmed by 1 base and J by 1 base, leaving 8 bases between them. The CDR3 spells CATSRVVESYEQYF. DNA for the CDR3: TGTGCCACCAGCAGAGTAGTGGAATCCTACGAGCAGTACTTC.